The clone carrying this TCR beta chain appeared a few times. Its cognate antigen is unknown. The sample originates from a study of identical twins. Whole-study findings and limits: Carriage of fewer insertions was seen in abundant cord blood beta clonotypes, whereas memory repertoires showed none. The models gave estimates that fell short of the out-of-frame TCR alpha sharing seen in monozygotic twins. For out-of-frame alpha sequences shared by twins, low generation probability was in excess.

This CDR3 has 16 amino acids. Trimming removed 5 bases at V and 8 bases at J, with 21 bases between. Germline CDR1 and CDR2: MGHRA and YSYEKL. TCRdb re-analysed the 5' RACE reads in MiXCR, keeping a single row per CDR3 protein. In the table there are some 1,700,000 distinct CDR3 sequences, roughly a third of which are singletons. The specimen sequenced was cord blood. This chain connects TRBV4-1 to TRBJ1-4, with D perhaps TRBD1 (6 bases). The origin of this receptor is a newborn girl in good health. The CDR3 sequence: CASSSRAGAVEEKLFF. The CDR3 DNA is TGCGCCAGCAGCTCCCGGGCGGGGGCGGTGGAGGAAAAACTGTTTTTT.